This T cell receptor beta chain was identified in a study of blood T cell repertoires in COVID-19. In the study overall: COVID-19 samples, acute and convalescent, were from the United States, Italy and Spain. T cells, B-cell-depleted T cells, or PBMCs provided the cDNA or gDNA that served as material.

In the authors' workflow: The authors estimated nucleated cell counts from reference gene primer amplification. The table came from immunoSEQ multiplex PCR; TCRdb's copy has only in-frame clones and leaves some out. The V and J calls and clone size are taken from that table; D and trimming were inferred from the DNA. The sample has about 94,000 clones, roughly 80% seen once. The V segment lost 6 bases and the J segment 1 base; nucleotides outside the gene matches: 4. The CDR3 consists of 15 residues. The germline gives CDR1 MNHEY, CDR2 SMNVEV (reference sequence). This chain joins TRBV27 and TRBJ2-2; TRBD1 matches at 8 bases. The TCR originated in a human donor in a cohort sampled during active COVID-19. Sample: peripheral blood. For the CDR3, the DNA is TGTGCCAGCAGAAGGGACAGGCAGAACACCGGGGAGCTGTTTTTT. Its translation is CASRRDRQNTGELFF.